The clone carrying this T cell receptor beta chain was seen a handful of times. What it binds is unknown. The data stem from a study of regulatory T cells in long-lasting Graves disease. Study-wide findings and caveats: Preferential use of TRBV28, TRBJ1-2 and TRBJ2-5 was seen in persistent disease.

Time point meaning: persistent/refractory GD, antithyroid drugs over 5 years with positive TRAb. Extracted PBMC RNA gave rise to the TCR library. Guidelines of the American Thyroid Association were used to diagnose Graves' disease. This CDR3 has 13 amino acids. Trimming removed 3 bases from V and 6 bases from J, with 9 bases in between. Germline CDR1 LGHNT, CDR2 FRNRAP. To make TCR beta libraries, researchers used iRepertoire HTBI primers and Arm-PCR of CDR3 regions. TCRdb used MiXCR to reprocess the multiplex PCR reads, holding one entry per CDR3 protein. The sample has hundreds of thousands of distinct CDR3 sequences, around a fifth seen once; the top ten hold less than 9%.

V usage is TRBV12-5 and J usage is TRBJ2-1, with D unclear. The sequence derives from a female donor with Graves disease. The sequenced sample was peripheral blood mononuclear cells (PBMCs), obtained when the disease was refractory, from a patient treated with antithyroid drugs. In DNA form, the CDR3 reads TGTGCTAGTGGTTTACAGTTTTCCAATGAGCAGTTCTTC. Amino acids: CASGLQFSNEQFF.